Presented here are 26 T cell receptor beta chains from one specimen sequenced in a study of T-cell memory formation after mild COVID-19 (dated by TCRdb to the early 2020s). The method was 5' RACE. For sequencing, an Illumina NovaSeq 6000 was employed. TCRdb itself trimmed the public reads at Q25 with fastp, ran MiXCR and retained productive beta chains. One record per CDR3 amino acid sequence lists the most common genes and DNA. This sample lists 470,000 or so distinct CDR3 sequences; about 20% were detected once. The ten largest clones add up to roughly 21% of the sample. Specimen: PBMCs or a T cell subset sorted from them (not recorded which). The receptors stem from a man between 18 and 29 years old who had mild COVID-19 (a few samples of this study predate the infection). The sample titles of this study are shuffled in the database, so cell type and time point are left out; the donor was told from shared clones.

The V call is TRBV7-2, the J call TRBJ2-3; D perhaps matches TRBD2 (7 bases). CDR3 size: 17 residues. Germline values: CDR1 SGHTA, CDR2 FQGNSA. Between the trimmed V and J ends, which lost 5 bases and 2 bases, there was a span of 20 bases. CDR3 sequence reads: CASSQGTPGGSTDTQYF. The CDR3 DNA reads TGTGCCAGCAGCCAGGGGACCCCGGGGGGTTCCACAGATACGCAGTATTTT. The variable domain in full, with the rest retrieved from reference TRBV7-2 and TRBJ2-3, is GAGVSQSPSNKVTEKGKDVELRCDPISGHTALYWYRQSLGQGLEFLIYFQGNSAPDKSGLPSDRFSAERTGGSVSTLTIQRTQQEDSAVYLCASSQGTPGGSTDTQYFGPGTRLTVL.

The V call is TRBV2, the J call TRBJ2-7; 8 nucleotides match TRBD2. V dropped 10 bases and J dropped 2; count of bases not matched to a gene: 10. CDR1 is SNHLY and CDR2 is FYNNEI in the germline V gene. The CDR3 extends over 14 amino acids. The CDR3 protein is CATLNLAGTYEQYF. The CDR3 coding sequence is TGTGCCACACTGAACTTAGCGGGGACCTACGAGCAGTACTTC.

This clonotype has just one count. The CDR3 reads CASEPGQGWSDTQYF. The CDR3 DNA reads as TGTGCCAGCGAGCCGGGACAGGGGTGGTCAGATACGCAGTATTTT. The V and J genes are TRBV6-1 and TRBJ2-3; TRBD1 matches 10 bases. Per the germline V gene, CDR1 is MNHNS and CDR2 is SASEGT. The CDR3 is made up of 15 amino acids. With 8 bases clipped from V and 4 bases from J, the junction kept 9 bases outside the gene matches.

The chain combines TRBV29-1 with TRBJ2-5, with unresolved D. The CDR3 covers 12 residues. Germline CDR1 reads SQVTM; CDR2 reads ANQGSEA. Trimming stripped 3 bases from V and 3 bases from J, with 8 bases between. The CDR3 is CSVDYSEETQYF. CDR3 DNA sequence: TGCAGCGTTGATTATTCGGAAGAGACCCAGTACTTC.

A few counts support this clonotype. This rearrangement joins TRBV11-2 to TRBJ2-2; D gene unclear. The CDR3 sequence is 15 residues long. The V gene lost 5 bases and the J gene lost 6 bases, with 16 bases spanning the gap. CDR1 and CDR2 from the germline V gene are SGHAT and FQNNGV. The CDR3 region has the DNA TGTGCCAGCAGCCCAAGACAAGGCTATCCCGGGGAGCTGTTTTTT. This gives the protein CASSPRQGYPGELFF.

The rearrangement uses TRBV2 and TRBJ1-2; D is uncertain. Germline V gives CDR1 SNHLY, CDR2 FYNNEI. This CDR3 contains 12 residues. The germline V and J ends were trimmed by 6 bases and 8 bases, with 13 bases remaining between them. CDR3 loop: CASSPAMRGYTF. In DNA, the CDR3 is TGTGCCAGCAGCCCTGCCATGCGCGGCTACACCTTC. Filled out from reference TRBV2 and TRBJ1-2, the complete variable domain reads EPEVTQTPSHQVTQMGQEVILRCVPISNHLYFYWYRQILGQKVEFLVSFYNNEISEKSEIFDDQFSVERPDGSNFTLKIRSTKLEDSAMYFCASSPAMRGYTFGSGTRLTVV.

The sample holds many counts of this clonotype. The rearrangement uses TRBV11-2 and TRBJ2-1, with 12 bases identical to TRBD2. J was trimmed by 0 bases and V by 5 bases; bases with no gene match: 8. There are 18 residues in the CDR3. The germline V gene has CDR1 SGHAT and CDR2 FQNNGV. The CDR3 sequence: CASSRRTSGGSSYNEQFF. Written as DNA, the CDR3 is TGTGCCAGCAGCCGCCGCACTAGCGGGGGGAGCTCCTACAATGAGCAGTTCTTC.

This clonotype was counted only a few times. V gene TRBV7-2 combines with J gene TRBJ1-3; D may be TRBD1 (5 bases). Trimming removed 5 bases from V and 5 bases from J, with 13 bases in between. Per the germline V gene, CDR1 is SGHTA and CDR2 is FQGNSA. The CDR3 is 14 amino acids. In DNA, the CDR3 is TGTGCCAGCAGCCCGACAGTAGATAGAAACACCATATATTTT. Protein: CASSPTVDRNTIYF.

This clonotype has only a few counts. At one end the junction does not follow the germline gene, possibly because of a read error. This chain joins TRBV20-1 and TRBJ2-7; TRBD1 aligns across 10 bases. This CDR3 comprises 13 residues. Germline V lookup: CDR1 DFQATT, CDR2 SNEGSKA (reference sequence). CDR3 residues: CSARDRGLGEQYF. The CDR3 nucleotides are TGCAGTGCTCGAGACAGGGGGCTGGGCGAGCAGTACTTC.

The J gene is TRBJ2-7, the V gene TRBV20-1; possible D gene TRBD1, 5 bases. V was cut by 1 base and J by 2 bases, with 15 bases left in between. Germline V lookup: CDR1 DFQATT, CDR2 SNEGSKA (reference sequence). The length of the CDR3 is 15 residues. The CDR3 loop reads CSARGGQTAAYEQYF. The CDR3 bases are TGCAGTGCTAGAGGCGGTCAGACAGCAGCCTACGAGCAGTACTTC.

The J gene is TRBJ2-6, the V gene TRBV19; D gene ambiguous. The CDR3 consists of 15 residues. Between the trimmed V and J ends, which lost 6 bases and 0 bases, there was a span of 9 bases. CDR1 and CDR2 (germline): LNHDA, SQIVND (reference sequence). CDR3 in DNA: TGTGCCAGTAGCCCACAGCTCTCTGGGGCCAACGTCCTGACTTTC. Its translation is CASSPQLSGANVLTF.

This clonotype turned up a few times. The chain links TRBV12-5 to TRBJ2-3, with 8 positions matching TRBD2. The ends lost 7 bases at V and 10 bases at J; junction bases unmatched: 25. CDR1 is LGHNT, CDR2 FRNRAP, per germline. The CDR3 spans 18 residues. CDR3 sequence reads: CASVNSPFSGDSSAAQYF. The CDR3, as DNA: TGTGCTAGTGTCAATAGCCCCTTTAGCGGGGATTCTTCTGCTGCGCAGTATTTT.

CDR3 sequence reads: CASSPMDGTEAFF. CDR3 DNA: TGCGCCAGCAGCCCCATGGACGGGACTGAAGCTTTCTTT. This chain connects TRBV5-1 to TRBJ1-1; no firm D call. V lost 4 bases, J lost 5 bases, and 12 bases lay in between. This CDR3 is 13 amino acids long. CDR1 SGHRS and CDR2 YFSETQ come from the germline V gene. Full variable domain (outside the CDR3, taken from reference TRBV5-1 and TRBJ1-1): KAGVTQTPRYLIKTRGQQVTLSCSPISGHRSVSWYQQTPGQGLQFLFEYFSETQRNKGNFPGRFSGRQFSNSRSEMNVSTLELGDSALYLCASSPMDGTEAFFGQGTRLTVV.

This clonotype was seen a few times. The rearrangement links TRBV20-1 to TRBJ2-1; D is unresolved. Deletions cut 0 bases from V and 10 bases from J, with 16 bases between. Germline V gene lookup returns CDR1 DFQATT and CDR2 SNEGSKA (reference sequence). This CDR3 is built from 14 residues. The CDR3 loop reads CSARDSLRGVEQFF. The CDR3, as DNA: TGCAGTGCTAGAGATAGTCTACGCGGAGTGGAGCAGTTCTTC.

The sample holds a few counts of this clonotype. This chain joins TRBV4-2 and TRBJ2-5; 7 bases align to TRBD2. Per the germline V gene, CDR1 is LGHNA and CDR2 is YNFKEQ. After removal of 0 bases from V and 10 bases from J, the junction contained 17 bases not matched to a gene. The CDR3 has 17 amino acids. This chain's CDR3 is CASSQDFGGGPRGSQYF. Written as DNA, the CDR3 is TGTGCCAGCAGCCAAGATTTTGGCGGGGGTCCCCGGGGGAGCCAGTACTTC.

The chain employs TRBV4-2 and TRBJ2-4; 12 bases agree with TRBD2. V lost 4 bases and J lost 9; bases outside the gene matches: 4. This CDR3 comprises 14 residues. The germline gives CDR1 LGHNA, CDR2 YNFKEQ. In DNA, the CDR3 is TGTGCCAGCAGCCCCGGGACTAGCGGGCTCATTCAGTACTTC. Protein product: CASSPGTSGLIQYF.

The genes are TRBV14 and TRBJ2-2, with D maybe TRBD1 (6 bases). CDR3 size: 17 residues. The V gene's germline CDR1 is SGHDN and CDR2 FVKESK. The ends were cut back, 4 bases at V and 6 bases at J, with 21 bases in the middle. The CDR3 DNA follows: TGTGCCAGCAGCCGAAGGCAGGGAACAGGGATGGCCGGGGAGCTGTTTTTT. Its translation is CASSRRQGTGMAGELFF.

The rearrangement links TRBV6-4 to TRBJ2-5, with 7 bases identical to TRBD2. The V segment lost 0 bases and the J segment 5 bases; nucleotides outside the gene matches: 3. There are 14 residues in the CDR3. Germline V gene lookup returns CDR1 MRHNA and CDR2 SNTAGT. CDR3: CASSDSRGWETQYF. CDR3 nucleotides: TGTGCCAGCAGTGACTCGCGGGGGTGGGAGACCCAGTACTTC.

The chain is built from TRBV3-1 and TRBJ1-1, with a tentative D call TRBD1 (6 bases). This CDR3 is 15 amino acids long. V lost 1 base to trimming and J lost 4 bases, with 13 bases between them. Germline V lookup: CDR1 LGHDT, CDR2 YNNKEL (reference sequence). The CDR3 DNA reads TGTGCCAGCAGCCAAGTCGGAGGGGGGGGCACTGAAGCTTTCTTT. Protein product: CASSQVGGGGTEAFF.

This clonotype has just a few counts. The CDR3 nucleotides are TGTGCCAGCAGGCGGGACAGGGCCGCGTTGGGGGCCAACGTCCTGACTTTC. Residues: CASRRDRAALGANVLTF. This chain uses TRBV12-3 or TRBV12-4 with TRBJ2-6, with 9 bases fitting TRBD1. The trim removed 6 bases at V and 4 bases at J, leaving 10 bases unmatched. The CDR3 is made up of 17 amino acids.

As for this clonotype: A much larger clone differs by one base, so this may be a read error. The chain employs TRBV5-1 and TRBJ2-4; 7 bases match TRBD2. This CDR3 is 14 amino acids long. V shed 3 bases, J shed 6 bases, and the junction held 6 bases outside the gene matches. Germline CDR1 and CDR2: SGHRS and YFSETQ. The CDR3 DNA reads TGCGCCAGCAGCTGGGGGGGAGAGGGAAACATTCAGTACTTC. This translates into CASSWGGEGNIQYF.

The CDR3 coding sequence is TGCGCCAGCAGCTTCGGGGCCCAAAAAACCAACTATGGCTACACCTTC. It specifies CASSFGAQKTNYGYTF. The chain employs TRBV4-1 and TRBJ1-2, with a tentative D call TRBD1 (5 bases). The CDR3 extends over 16 amino acids. CDR1 and CDR2 from the germline V gene are MGHRA and YSYEKL. The V end lost 5 bases, the J end lost 2 bases, and 18 bases lay between the germline ends.

The J gene is TRBJ2-2, the V gene TRBV7-3, with a weak D call TRBD1 (6 bases). Germline loops: CDR1 SGHTA, CDR2 FQGTGA. The CDR3 has 16 residues. The ends were cut back, 2 bases at V and 4 bases at J, with 14 bases in the middle. The CDR3 region has the DNA TGTGCCAGCAGCTTACTCGAAGGGGGAGCCACCGGGGAGCTGTTTTTT. It is translated as CASSLLEGGATGELFF.

This chain joins TRBV12-3 or TRBV12-4 and TRBJ2-7, with D tentatively TRBD1 or TRBD2 (7 bases each). V was cut by 1 base and J by 6 bases, with 19 bases left in between. The CDR3 covers 16 residues. The CDR3 spells CASSLVFGRGGPEQYF. For the CDR3, the DNA is TGTGCCAGCAGTTTAGTGTTCGGCAGGGGGGGTCCCGAGCAGTACTTC.

The rearrangement links TRBV21-1 to TRBJ2-7; the table calls TRBD1, which could not be checked here. TRBV21-1 is flagged as a pseudogene. This CDR3 contains 16 residues. CDR3 sequence: CASSATPKSTGVKQYF. The CDR3 DNA reads TGTGCCAGCAGCGCGACGCCGAAGTCGACAGGGGTAAAGCAGTACTTC.

Only a few counts were recorded for this clonotype. Here the CDR3 reads CASSWRRGGNEQFF. In DNA form, the CDR3 reads TGTGCCAGCAGTTGGAGGCGGGGGGGCAATGAGCAGTTCTTC. The chain links TRBV12-3 or TRBV12-4 to TRBJ2-1, with 9 bases fitting TRBD2. This CDR3 region has 14 residues. After removal of 4 bases from V and 6 bases from J, the junction contained 4 bases not matched to a gene.